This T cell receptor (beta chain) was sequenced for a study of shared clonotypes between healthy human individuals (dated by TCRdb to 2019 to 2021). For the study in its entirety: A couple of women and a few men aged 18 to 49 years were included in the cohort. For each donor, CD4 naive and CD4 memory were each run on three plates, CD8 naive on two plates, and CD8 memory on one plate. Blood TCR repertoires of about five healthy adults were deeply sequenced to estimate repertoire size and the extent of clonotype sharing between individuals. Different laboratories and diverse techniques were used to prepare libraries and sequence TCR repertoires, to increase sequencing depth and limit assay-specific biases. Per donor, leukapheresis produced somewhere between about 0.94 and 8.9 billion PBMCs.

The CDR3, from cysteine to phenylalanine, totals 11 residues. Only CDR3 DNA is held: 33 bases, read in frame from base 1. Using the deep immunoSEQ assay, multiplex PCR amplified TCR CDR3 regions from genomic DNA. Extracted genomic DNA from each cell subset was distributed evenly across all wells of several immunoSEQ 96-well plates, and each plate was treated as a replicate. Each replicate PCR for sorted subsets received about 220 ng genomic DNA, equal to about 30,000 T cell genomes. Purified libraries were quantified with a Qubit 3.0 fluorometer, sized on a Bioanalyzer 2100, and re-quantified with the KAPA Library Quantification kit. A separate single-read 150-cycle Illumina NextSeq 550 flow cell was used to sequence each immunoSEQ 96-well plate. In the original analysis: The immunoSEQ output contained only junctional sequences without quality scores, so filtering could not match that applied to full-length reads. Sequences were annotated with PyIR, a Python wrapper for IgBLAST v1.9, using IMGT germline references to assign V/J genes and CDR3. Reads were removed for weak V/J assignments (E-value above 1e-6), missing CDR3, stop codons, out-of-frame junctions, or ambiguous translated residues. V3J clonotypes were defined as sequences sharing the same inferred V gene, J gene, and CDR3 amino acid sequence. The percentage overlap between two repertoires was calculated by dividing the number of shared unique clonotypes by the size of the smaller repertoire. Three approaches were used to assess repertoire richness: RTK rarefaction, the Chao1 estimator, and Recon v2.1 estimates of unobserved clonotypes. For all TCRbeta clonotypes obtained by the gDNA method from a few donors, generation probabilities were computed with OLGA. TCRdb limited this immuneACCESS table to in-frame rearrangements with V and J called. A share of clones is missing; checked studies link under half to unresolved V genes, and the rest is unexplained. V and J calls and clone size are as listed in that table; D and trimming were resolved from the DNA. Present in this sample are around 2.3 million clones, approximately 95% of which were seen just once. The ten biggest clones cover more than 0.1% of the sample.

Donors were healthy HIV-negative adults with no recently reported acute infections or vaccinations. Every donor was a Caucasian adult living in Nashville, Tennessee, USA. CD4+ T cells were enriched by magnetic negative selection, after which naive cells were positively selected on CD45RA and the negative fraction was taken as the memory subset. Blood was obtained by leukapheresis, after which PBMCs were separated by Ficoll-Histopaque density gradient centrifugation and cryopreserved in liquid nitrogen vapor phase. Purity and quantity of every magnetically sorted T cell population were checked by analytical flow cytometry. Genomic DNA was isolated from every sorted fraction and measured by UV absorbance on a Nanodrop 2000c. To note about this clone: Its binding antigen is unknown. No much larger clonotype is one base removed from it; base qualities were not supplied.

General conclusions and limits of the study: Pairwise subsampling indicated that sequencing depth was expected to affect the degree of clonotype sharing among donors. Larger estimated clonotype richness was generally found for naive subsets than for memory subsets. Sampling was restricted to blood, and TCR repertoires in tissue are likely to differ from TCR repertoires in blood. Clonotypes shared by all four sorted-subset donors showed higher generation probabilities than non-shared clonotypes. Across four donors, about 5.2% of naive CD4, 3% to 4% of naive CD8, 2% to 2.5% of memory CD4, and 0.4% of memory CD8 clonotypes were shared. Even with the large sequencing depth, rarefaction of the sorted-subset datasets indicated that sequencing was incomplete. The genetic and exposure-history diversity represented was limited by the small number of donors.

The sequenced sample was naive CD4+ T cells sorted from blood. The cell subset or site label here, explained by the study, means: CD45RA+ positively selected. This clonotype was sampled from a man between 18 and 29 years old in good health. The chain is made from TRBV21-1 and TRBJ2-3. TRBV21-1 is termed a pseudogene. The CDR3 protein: CASSRNDTQYF. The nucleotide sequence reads TGTGCCAGCAGCAGGAATGATACGCAGTATTTT.